This is a list of T cell receptor beta chains from one sample in a study of blood T cell repertoires in COVID-19. Some clones are missing from TCRdb's copy, which holds only in-frame ones; the method was immunoSEQ multiplex PCR. This sample has 150,000 to 200,000 clones; approximately 87% occur once, and the top ten carry less than 8.5%. The sequenced sample consisted of PBMCs or T cells enriched from blood (not recorded which). Receptors originate from a woman in her 50s who had recovered from COVID-19. Each CDR3 is given with its conserved first and last residue. D genes are given only for firm matches. Expanded clones get a size class; other rows say once, few or many, or leave the size out.

D	J	V	size	DNA	CDR3
-	TRBJ1-1	TRBV9	-	TGTGCCAGCAGCGTAACAACCGTTCTGAACACTGAAGCTTTCTTT	CASSVTTVLNTEAFF
-	TRBJ2-1	TRBV7-3	few	TGTGCCAGCAGTTCCGCTCTGGGGAGCGAGCAGTTCTTC	CASSSALGSEQFF
TRBD1	TRBJ2-7	TRBV6-6	-	TGTGCCAGCAGACAAACAGGGGGCGGCTACGAGCAGTACTTC	CASRQTGGGYEQYF
-	TRBJ1-1	TRBV27	once	TGTGCCAGCTCCCGGGCGGGTATGAGTACTGACACTGAAGCTTTCTTT	CASSRAGMSTDTEAFF
TRBD1	TRBJ1-2	TRBV5-4	-	TGTGCCAGCAGCTTTCGGGACAGGGAATTAAATGGCTACACCTTC	CASSFRDRELNGYTF
TRBD2	TRBJ2-1	TRBV2	-	TGTGCCACCCCCCGGGGGGGCCAGCCCGGCGAGCAGTTCTTC	CATPRGGQPGEQFF
-	TRBJ1-1	TRBV12-5	-	TGTGCTAGTGGTTCCAGGGAAACTGAAGCTTTCTTT	CASGSRETEAFF
-	TRBJ2-7	TRBV30	-	TGTGCCTGGAGTTCGGGACTCCTATATTCCTACGAGCAGTACTTC	CAWSSGLLYSYEQYF
-	TRBJ2-3	TRBV18	-	TGTGCCAGCTCACCACAGGGACACCGCACAGATACGCAGTATTTT	CASSPQGHRTDTQYF
-	TRBJ2-2	TRBV29-1	-	TGCAGCGCAGCACAGGCAACCGGGGAGCTGTTTTTT	CSAAQATGELFF
-	TRBJ2-1	TRBV7-8	once	TGTGCCAGCAGCCCTGCCCGGGACTTCAATGAGCAGTTCTTC	CASSPARDFNEQFF